This T cell receptor beta chain was identified in a study of T cells in Graves' hyperthyroidism and ophthalmopathy. The study, taken as a whole, reports: Patients with ophthalmopathy were separated from those with stable hyperthyroidism by a 13 V-J model.

In its sample, this clonotype was seen a few times. Its antigen remains unknown. Amplification of TCR beta CDR3 regions used RNA as the template. The TCR CDR3 was amplified in a first-round RT-PCR using the HTBI primer set. TCRdb independently ran MiXCR on the multiplex PCR reads; one entry per CDR3 protein. The profile covers hundreds of thousands of distinct CDR3 sequences, with 20% appearing a single time and roughly 30% taken by the ten largest. The germline CDR1 and CDR2 sequences are SEHNR and FQNEAQ (reference sequence). J lost 6 bases, V lost 4 bases, and 10 bases had no gene match. The CDR3 totals 15 residues. Clinical symptoms, serum thyroxine and TRAb, thyroid ultrasound and orbital computed tomography were used for the diagnoses.

The rearrangement links TRBV7-9 to TRBJ2-7; 9 bases map to TRBD1. The sequenced sample consisted of blood. The source of this sequence is a man aged 25-45 years with Graves' ophthalmopathy. CDR3 in DNA: TGTGCCAGCAGCTCCCGGGACAGGGTCCTTCGCGAGCAGTACTTC. Translating gives CASSSRDRVLREQYF.